The 20 T cell receptor beta chains given below trace back to one sample, sequenced in a study of beta chain features in type 1 diabetes. Findings of the study overall: For Type 1 diabetes patients, all four CD4+ subsets carried TCRB CDR3s that were moderately but significantly shorter.

For these TCRs, the target antigens are not known. Expressed TCRB transcripts got sequenced, as all isolated RNA was reverse transcribed. The protocol was immunoSEQ multiplex PCR, while the TCRdb copy is restricted to in-frame clones and leaves out a portion. The top ten clones hold 0.45% to 0.5% of a sample with over 150,000 clones, 10% to 13% of them seen once. The sequenced sample was central memory CD4+ T cells from blood. The receptors were gathered from a man aged 25 to 40 with type 1 diabetes.

V gene TRBV28 combines with J gene TRBJ2-3; 7 positions match TRBD2. Unmatched junction bases numbered 2, after V lost 5 bases and J lost 0 bases. The V gene's germline CDR1 is MDHEN and CDR2 SYDVKM. The CDR3 has 14 amino acids. This chain's CDR3 is CASSDSGSTDTQYF. Written as DNA, the CDR3 is TGTGCCAGCAGTGATAGCGGGAGCACAGATACGCAGTATTTT.

V usage is TRBV6-5 and J usage is TRBJ1-1; D perhaps matches TRBD1 (6 bases). CDR1 MNHEY and CDR2 SVGAGI come from the germline V gene. Trimming removed 6 bases from V and 7 bases from J, with 9 bases in between. This CDR3 region has 11 residues. The CDR3 region is CASSRGVEAFF. CDR3 nucleotide sequence: TGTGCCAGCAGCAGGGGAGTTGAAGCTTTCTTT.

This clone showed up just a few times. The gene calls are TRBV9 and TRBJ1-3; D is unresolved. This CDR3 region has 14 residues. Between the trimmed V and J ends, which lost 4 bases and 4 bases, there was a span of 12 bases. The V gene's germline CDR1 is SGDLS and CDR2 YYNGEE. CDR3 nucleotides: TGTGCCAGCAGCTCCCCGGCGGAAGGAAACACCATATATTTT. Protein sequence: CASSSPAEGNTIYF.

This clone came up a few times. J is TRBJ2-7 and V is TRBV28; 12 nucleotides line up with TRBD1. The CDR3 has 16 residues. Germline V gene sequence: CDR1 MDHEN, CDR2 SYDVKM. The V and J ends lost 7 bases and 4 bases, in that order; junction bases with no gene match: 11. The CDR3 DNA sequence: TGTGCCAGCAACCCGGGGGGACAGGGGGCCCGGTACGAGCAGTACTTC. Amino acids: CASNPGGQGARYEQYF. The complete variable domain, with remaining parts taken from reference TRBV28 and TRBJ2-7, reads DVKVTQSSRYLVKRTGEKVFLECVQDMDHENMFWYRQDPGLGLRLIYFSYDVKMKEKGDIPEGYSVSREKKERFSLILESASTNQTSMYLCASNPGGQGARYEQYFGPGTRLTVT.

The V and J genes are TRBV7-2 and TRBJ2-7; 10 bases match TRBD2. The V segment lost 5 bases and the J segment 6 bases; nucleotides outside the gene matches: 10. There are 15 residues in the CDR3. The germline CDR1 and CDR2 sequences are SGHTA and FQGNSA. The CDR3 reads CASSGGRVAGGEQYF. In DNA form, the CDR3 reads TGTGCCAGCAGCGGGGGGAGAGTAGCGGGAGGCGAGCAGTACTTC.

A few counts support this clone. This chain links TRBV5-1 with TRBJ2-1, with 11 bases identical to TRBD2. The CDR3 is 16 residues long. The J segment lost 8 bases and the V segment lost 0 bases, leaving 7 bases of the junction unmatched. Germline CDR1 reads SGHRS; CDR2 reads YFSETQ. This CDR3 reads CASSLVALAGGHEQFF. As DNA, the CDR3 is TGCGCCAGCAGCTTGGTAGCGCTAGCGGGAGGACATGAGCAGTTCTTC.

The rearrangement joins TRBV2 to TRBJ2-1; TRBD2 is a possible D gene (6 bases). Looked up from germline, CDR1 is SNHLY and CDR2 is FYNNEI. This CDR3 contains 13 residues. Trimming took off 6 bases at V and 11 bases at J, with 17 bases between the two ends. CDR3 region: CASREEGGSKQFF. The CDR3 region has the DNA TGTGCCAGCAGGGAGGAGGGCGGCAGTAAGCAGTTCTTC.

Only a few counts were recorded for this clone. The rearrangement joins TRBV7-8 to TRBJ2-2, with D hard to call. The length of the CDR3 is 15 residues. Germline CDR1 SGHVS, CDR2 FQNEAQ. V was trimmed by 3 bases and J by 0 bases, leaving 8 bases between them. CDR3 nucleotides: TGTGCCAGCAGCTTCCGAGGATCGAACACCGGGGAGCTGTTTTTT. This encodes CASSFRGSNTGELFF.

The chain links TRBV29-1 to TRBJ2-2, with 16 nucleotides matching TRBD2. Trimming cost V 6 bases and J 7 bases; bases outside gene matches: 5. The CDR3 totals 15 residues. CDR1 is SQVTM, CDR2 ANQGSEA, per germline. The CDR3 nucleotides are TGCAGCGTATTGGGACTAGCGGGAGGGGTCGGGGAGCTGTTTTTT. Residues: CSVLGLAGGVGELFF.

The chain carries TRBV7-9 and TRBJ2-7, with 8 positions matching TRBD2. V lost 3 bases to trimming and J lost 2 bases; unmatched junction nucleotides: 9. Germline V CDR1 and CDR2: SEHNR, FQNEAQ (reference sequence). CDR3 length: 16 amino acids. In DNA form, the CDR3 reads TGTGCCAGCAGCTTGGCAACCGGGACTAGGACCTACGAGCAGTACTTC. Protein product: CASSLATGTRTYEQYF.

This chain links TRBV7-2 with TRBJ2-5, with a weak D call TRBD2 (5 bases). CDR1 is SGHTA and CDR2 is FQGNSA in the germline V gene. The V end lost 7 bases, the J end lost 7 bases, and 16 bases lay between the germline ends. The CDR3 totals 13 residues. The CDR3, as DNA: TGTGCCAGCAACCAAAGGGAACGGGGGACCCAGTACTTC. Translated, it gives CASNQRERGTQYF.

The DNA for the CDR3 is TGTGCCTGGAGTGTCTGGACAGGGATAGAGACCCAGTACTTC. It encodes CAWSVWTGIETQYF. J is TRBJ2-5 and V is TRBV30; 8 bases agree with TRBD1. CDR3 length: 14 amino acids. In germline, CDR1 is GTSNPN, CDR2 SVGIG (reference sequence). After removal of 0 bases from V and 4 bases from J, the junction contained 4 bases not matched to a gene.

The chain carries TRBV6-6 and TRBJ2-1; no firm D call. This CDR3 contains 14 residues. Germline V gene data show CDR1 as MNHNY and CDR2 as SVGAGI (reference sequence). With 8 bases removed from V and 4 bases from J, the gap between germline ends came to 15 bases. The CDR3 DNA sequence: TGTGCCAGCGAGGCCCAACCCCCTTACAATGAGCAGTTCTTC. Translating it yields CASEAQPPYNEQFF.

This clone has just a few counts. The V call is TRBV5-1, the J call TRBJ2-1; TRBD1 is a possible D gene (6 bases). V lost 2 bases, J lost 0 bases, and 12 bases lay in between. The CDR3 runs to 16 residues. The germline V gene has CDR1 SGHRS and CDR2 YFSETQ. The CDR3 sequence is CASSLAGTYSYNEQFF. The CDR3 DNA sequence: TGCGCCAGCAGCTTAGCCGGGACATACTCCTACAATGAGCAGTTCTTC.

This chain joins TRBV2 and TRBJ2-5, with no clear D. V lost 5 bases and J lost 1, with 5 bases in between. CDR3 length equals 12 residues. Germline-derived CDR1 and CDR2 are SNHLY and FYNNEI. The CDR3 region has the DNA TGTGCCAGCAGTCACAGCCAAGAGACCCAGTACTTC. Amino acid sequence: CASSHSQETQYF.

The chain joins TRBV28 to TRBJ2-6; the D gene is possibly TRBD1 (6 bases). This CDR3 region has 22 residues. Per germline, CDR1 MDHEN and CDR2 SYDVKM. The V and J ends lost 6 bases and 0 bases respectively, with 30 bases between them. The CDR3 loop is CASSLLGVRGHRTFSGANVLTF. The CDR3 bases are TGTGCCAGCAGCCTTTTGGGGGTAAGGGGACACAGGACCTTCTCTGGGGCCAACGTCCTGACTTTC.

The table lists this clone with many counts. One junction end does not reproduce the germline sequence, and a read error may be involved. This chain uses TRBV29-1 with TRBJ2-7, with D tentatively TRBD2 (5 bases). CDR3 length equals 13 residues. CDR1 SQVTM and CDR2 ANQGSEA come from the germline V gene. Here the CDR3 reads CSVVATDSNEQYF. CDR3 bases: TGCAGCGTTGTAGCGACTGACTCCAACGAGCAGTACTTC.

This clone has a handful of counts. This chain joins TRBV7-3 and TRBJ2-1; 15 positions match TRBD2. From germline, CDR1 is SGHTA and CDR2 FQGTGA. V shed 5 bases and J 9 bases; nucleotides not matched to a gene: 8. The CDR3 covers 16 residues. CDR3 protein: CASSTGLAGGGGEQFF. The CDR3 region has the DNA TGTGCCAGCAGCACCGGACTAGCGGGAGGGGGAGGTGAGCAGTTCTTC.

The V gene is TRBV18, the J gene TRBJ2-7; D remains unclear. V was shortened by 4 bases and J by 4 bases, with 8 bases between the two germline ends. The CDR3 loop spans 12 amino acids. The germline CDR1 and CDR2 sequences are KGHSH and LQKENI. This chain's CDR3 is CASSRAGYEQYF. The CDR3 bases are TGTGCCAGCTCACGTGCAGGTTACGAGCAGTACTTC. Full variable domain (remainder filled in from reference TRBV18 and TRBJ2-7): NAGVMQNPRHLVRRRGQEARLRCSPMKGHSHVYWYRQLPEEGLKFMVYLQKENIIDESGMPKERFSAEFPKEGPSILRIQQVVRGDSAAYFCASSRAGYEQYFGPGTRLTVT.

The chain combines TRBV10-3 with TRBJ1-2; tentatively, D is TRBD1 (6 bases). Germline values: CDR1 ENHRY, CDR2 SYGVKD. The CDR3 spans 13 residues. V lost 2 bases and J lost 9, with 13 bases in between. CDR3 DNA sequence: TGTGCCATCAGTGAGGAAAGGCAGGGGAGCTACACCTTC. Protein: CAISEERQGSYTF.